Described below is a single T cell receptor beta chain sequence and its context. Distinct nucleotide sequences in the sample also encode this CDR3. These data belong to a study of cytomegalovirus exposure and HLA in healthy donors. The PCR employed 60 Vbeta primers together with 13 Jbeta primers. Clones were read by immunoSEQ multiplex PCR, and TCRdb kept only the in-frame ones, dropping some. The sample carries some 150,000 clones, around two thirds recorded once. CDR1 and CDR2 (germline): SGDLS, YYNGEE. V was trimmed by 4 bases and J by 6 bases, leaving 11 bases between them. This CDR3 is 13 amino acids long.

The sequenced material came from PBMCs. The TCR was taken from a woman aged 60 to 75 in good health and CMV-seropositive. This sequence joins TRBV9 and TRBJ2-1; D unclear. This chain's CDR3 is CASSPETGNEQFF. The CDR3 DNA sequence: TGTGCCAGCAGCCCTGAGACGGGCAATGAGCAGTTCTTC.